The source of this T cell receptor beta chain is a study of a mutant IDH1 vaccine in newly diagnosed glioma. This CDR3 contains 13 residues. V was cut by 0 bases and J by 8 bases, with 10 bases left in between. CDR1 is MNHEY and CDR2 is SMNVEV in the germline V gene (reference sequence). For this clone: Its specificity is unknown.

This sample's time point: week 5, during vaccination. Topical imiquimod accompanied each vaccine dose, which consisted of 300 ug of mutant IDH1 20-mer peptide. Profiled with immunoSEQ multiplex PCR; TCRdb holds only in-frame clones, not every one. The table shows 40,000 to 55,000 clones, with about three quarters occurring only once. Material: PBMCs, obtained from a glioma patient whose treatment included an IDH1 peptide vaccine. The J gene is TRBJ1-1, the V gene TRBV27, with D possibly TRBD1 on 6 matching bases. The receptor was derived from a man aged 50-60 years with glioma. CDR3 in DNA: TGTGCCAGCAGTTTATCGGGGGGCAGGGAAGCTTTCTTT. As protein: CASSLSGGREAFF.